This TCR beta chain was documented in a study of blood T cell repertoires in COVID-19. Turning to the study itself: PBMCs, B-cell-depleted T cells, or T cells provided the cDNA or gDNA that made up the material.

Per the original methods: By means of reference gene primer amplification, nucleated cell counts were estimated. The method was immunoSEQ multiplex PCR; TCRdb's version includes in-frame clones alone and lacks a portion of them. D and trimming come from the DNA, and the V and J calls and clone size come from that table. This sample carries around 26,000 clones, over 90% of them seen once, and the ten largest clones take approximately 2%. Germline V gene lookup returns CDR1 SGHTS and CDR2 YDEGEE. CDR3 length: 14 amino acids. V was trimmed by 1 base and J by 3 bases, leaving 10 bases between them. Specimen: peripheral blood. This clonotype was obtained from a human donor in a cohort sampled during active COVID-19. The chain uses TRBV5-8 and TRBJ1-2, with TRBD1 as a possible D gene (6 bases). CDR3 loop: CASSLPGGDYGYTF. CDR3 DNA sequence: TGTGCCAGCAGCTTGCCGGGGGGCGACTATGGCTACACCTTC. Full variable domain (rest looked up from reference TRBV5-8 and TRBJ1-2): EAGVTQSPTHLIKTRGQQATLRCSPISGHTSVYWYQQALGLGLQFLLWYDEGEERNRGNFPPRFSGRQFPNYSSELNVNALELEDSALYLCASSLPGGDYGYTFGSGTRLTVV.